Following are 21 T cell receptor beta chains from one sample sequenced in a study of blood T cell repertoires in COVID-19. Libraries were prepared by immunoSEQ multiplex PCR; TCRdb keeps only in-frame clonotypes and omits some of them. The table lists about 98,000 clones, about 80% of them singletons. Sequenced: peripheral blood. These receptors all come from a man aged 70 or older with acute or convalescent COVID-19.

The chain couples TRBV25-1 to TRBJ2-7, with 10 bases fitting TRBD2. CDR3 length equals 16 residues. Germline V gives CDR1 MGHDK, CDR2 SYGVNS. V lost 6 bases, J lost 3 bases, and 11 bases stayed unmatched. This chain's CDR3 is CASSERGLAHDYEQYF. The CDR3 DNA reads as TGTGCCAGCAGCGAAAGGGGACTAGCGCACGACTACGAGCAGTACTTC.

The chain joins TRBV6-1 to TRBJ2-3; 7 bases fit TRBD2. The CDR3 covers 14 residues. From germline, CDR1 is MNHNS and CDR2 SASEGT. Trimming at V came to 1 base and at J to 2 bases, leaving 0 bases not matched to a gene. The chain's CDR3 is CASSEERDTDTQYF. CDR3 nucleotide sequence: TGTGCCAGCAGTGAAGAGCGGGACACAGATACGCAGTATTTT.

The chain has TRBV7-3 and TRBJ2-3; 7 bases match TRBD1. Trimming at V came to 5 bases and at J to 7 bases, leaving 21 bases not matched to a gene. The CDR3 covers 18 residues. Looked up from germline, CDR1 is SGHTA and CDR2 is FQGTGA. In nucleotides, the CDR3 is TGTGCCAGCAGCAAGGGACAGTCCGGGGCTAGATCGGGAAATACGCAGTATTTT. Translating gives CASSKGQSGARSGNTQYF. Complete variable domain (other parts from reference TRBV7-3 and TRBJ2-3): GAGVSQTPSNKVTEKGKYVELRCDPISGHTALYWYRQSLGQGPEFLIYFQGTGAADDSGLPNDRFFAVRPEGSVSTLKIQRTERGDSAVYLCASSKGQSGARSGNTQYFGPGTRLTVL.

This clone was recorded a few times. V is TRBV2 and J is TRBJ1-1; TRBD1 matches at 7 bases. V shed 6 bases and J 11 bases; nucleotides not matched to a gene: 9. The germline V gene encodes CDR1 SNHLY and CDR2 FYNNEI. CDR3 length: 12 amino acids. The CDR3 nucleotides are TGTGCCAGCAGGACTACAGGGGTCTACGCTTTCTTT. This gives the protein CASRTTGVYAFF.

This CDR3 is CAISESFGVRENIQYF. In nucleotides, the CDR3 is TGTGCCATCAGTGAGTCGTTCGGGGTAAGGGAGAACATTCAGTACTTC. The chain uses TRBV10-3 and TRBJ2-4, with a possible D match to TRBD2 (5 bases). Germline-derived CDR1 and CDR2 are ENHRY and SYGVKD. This CDR3 is 16 amino acids long. Trimming pared 0 bases from V and 7 bases from J, leaving 16 bases between.

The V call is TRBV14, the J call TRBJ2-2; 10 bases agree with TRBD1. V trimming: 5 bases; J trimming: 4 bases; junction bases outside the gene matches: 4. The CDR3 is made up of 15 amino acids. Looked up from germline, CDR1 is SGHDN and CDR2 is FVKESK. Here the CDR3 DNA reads TGTGCCAGCAGCTTCAGGACAGGGGGCACCGGGGAGCTGTTTTTT. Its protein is CASSFRTGGTGELFF.

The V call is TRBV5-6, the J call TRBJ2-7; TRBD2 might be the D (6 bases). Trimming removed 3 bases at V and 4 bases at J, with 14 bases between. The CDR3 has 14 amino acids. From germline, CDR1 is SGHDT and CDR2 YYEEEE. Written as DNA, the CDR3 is TGTGCCAGCAGCTCCTTCGGCGGGGTATACGAGCAGTACTTC. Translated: CASSSFGGVYEQYF.

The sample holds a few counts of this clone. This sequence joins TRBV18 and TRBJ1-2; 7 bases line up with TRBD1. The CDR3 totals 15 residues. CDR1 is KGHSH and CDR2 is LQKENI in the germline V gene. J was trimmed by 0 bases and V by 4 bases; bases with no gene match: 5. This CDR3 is CASSRGTDSNYGYTF. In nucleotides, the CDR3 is TGTGCCAGCTCACGAGGGACAGACTCTAACTATGGCTACACCTTC.

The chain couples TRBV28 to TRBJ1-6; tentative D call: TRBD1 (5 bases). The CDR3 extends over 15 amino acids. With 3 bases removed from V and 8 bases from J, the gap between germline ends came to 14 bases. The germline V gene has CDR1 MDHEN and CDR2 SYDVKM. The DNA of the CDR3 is TGTGCCAGCAGTTTGGGCAGGGTCGCAGATTCACCCCTCCACTTT. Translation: CASSLGRVADSPLHF.

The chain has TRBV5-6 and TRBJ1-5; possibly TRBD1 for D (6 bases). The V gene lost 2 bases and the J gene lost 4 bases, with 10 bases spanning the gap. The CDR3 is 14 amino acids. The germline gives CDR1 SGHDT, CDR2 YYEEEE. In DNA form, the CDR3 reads TGTGCCAGCAGCTTAGGACAGTTTAATCAGCCCCAGCATTTT. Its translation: CASSLGQFNQPQHF.

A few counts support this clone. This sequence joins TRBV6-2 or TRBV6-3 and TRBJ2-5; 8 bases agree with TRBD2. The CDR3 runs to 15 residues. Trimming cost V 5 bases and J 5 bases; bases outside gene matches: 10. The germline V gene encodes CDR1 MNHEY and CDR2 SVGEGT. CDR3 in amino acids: CASSARGAGVETQYF. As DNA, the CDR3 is TGTGCCAGCAGTGCCCGGGGAGCGGGAGTGGAGACCCAGTACTTC.

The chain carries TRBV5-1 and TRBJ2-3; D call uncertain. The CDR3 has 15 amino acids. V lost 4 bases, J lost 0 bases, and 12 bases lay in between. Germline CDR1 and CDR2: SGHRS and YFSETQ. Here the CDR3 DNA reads TGCGCCAGCAGCCCCCATACGGTGAGCACAGATACGCAGTATTTT. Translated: CASSPHTVSTDTQYF.

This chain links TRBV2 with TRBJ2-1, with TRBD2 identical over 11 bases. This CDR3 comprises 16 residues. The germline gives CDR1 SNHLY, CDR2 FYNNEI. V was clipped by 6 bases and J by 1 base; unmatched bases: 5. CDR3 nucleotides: TGTGCCAGCAGGGCCGGGACTAGCGGATCCTACAATGAGCAGTTCTTC. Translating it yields CASRAGTSGSYNEQFF.

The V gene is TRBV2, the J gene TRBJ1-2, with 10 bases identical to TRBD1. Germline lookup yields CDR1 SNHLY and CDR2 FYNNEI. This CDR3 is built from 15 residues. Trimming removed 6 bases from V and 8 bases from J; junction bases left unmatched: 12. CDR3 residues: CASSRTGGLREGYTF. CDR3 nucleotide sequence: TGTGCCAGCAGCCGGACAGGGGGGTTACGAGAGGGCTACACCTTC. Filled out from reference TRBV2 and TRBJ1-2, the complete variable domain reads EPEVTQTPSHQVTQMGQEVILRCVPISNHLYFYWYRQILGQKVEFLVSFYNNEISEKSEIFDDQFSVERPDGSNFTLKIRSTKLEDSAMYFCASSRTGGLREGYTFGSGTRLTVV.

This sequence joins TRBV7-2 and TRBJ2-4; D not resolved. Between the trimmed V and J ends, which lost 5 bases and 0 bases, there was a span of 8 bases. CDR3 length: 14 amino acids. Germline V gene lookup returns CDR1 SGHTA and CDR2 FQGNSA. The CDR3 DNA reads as TGTGCCAGCAGCCCTTCCCTAGCCAAAAACATTCAGTACTTC. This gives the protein CASSPSLAKNIQYF.

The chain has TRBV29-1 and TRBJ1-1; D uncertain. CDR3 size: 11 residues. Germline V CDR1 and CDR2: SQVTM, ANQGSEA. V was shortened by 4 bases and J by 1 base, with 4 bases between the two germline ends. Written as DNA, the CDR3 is TGCAGCGTTGGACAGAACACTGAAGCTTTCTTT. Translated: CSVGQNTEAFF.

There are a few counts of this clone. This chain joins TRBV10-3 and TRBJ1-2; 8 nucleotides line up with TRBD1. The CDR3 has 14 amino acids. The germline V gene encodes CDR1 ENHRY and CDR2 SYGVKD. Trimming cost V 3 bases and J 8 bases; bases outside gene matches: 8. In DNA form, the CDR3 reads TGTGCCATCAGTGACCAGGGGGCGCGGGGAGGCTACACCTTC. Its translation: CAISDQGARGGYTF.

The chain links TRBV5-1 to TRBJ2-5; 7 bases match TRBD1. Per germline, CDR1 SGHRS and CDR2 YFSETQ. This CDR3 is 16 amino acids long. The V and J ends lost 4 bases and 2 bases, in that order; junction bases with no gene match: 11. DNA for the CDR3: TGCGCCAGCAGCCAGCTCACCGGGACAGAGCAAGAGACCCAGTACTTC. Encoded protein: CASSQLTGTEQETQYF. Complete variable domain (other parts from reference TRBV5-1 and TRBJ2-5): KAGVTQTPRYLIKTRGQQVTLSCSPISGHRSVSWYQQTPGQGLQFLFEYFSETQRNKGNFPGRFSGRQFSNSRSEMNVSTLELGDSALYLCASSQLTGTEQETQYFGPGTRLLVL.

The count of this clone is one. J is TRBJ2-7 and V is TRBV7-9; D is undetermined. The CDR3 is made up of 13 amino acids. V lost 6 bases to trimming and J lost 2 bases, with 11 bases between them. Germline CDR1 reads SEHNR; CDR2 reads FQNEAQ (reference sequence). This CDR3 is CASRNSPAYEQYF. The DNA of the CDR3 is TGTGCCAGCAGAAACTCGCCGGCCTACGAGCAGTACTTC.

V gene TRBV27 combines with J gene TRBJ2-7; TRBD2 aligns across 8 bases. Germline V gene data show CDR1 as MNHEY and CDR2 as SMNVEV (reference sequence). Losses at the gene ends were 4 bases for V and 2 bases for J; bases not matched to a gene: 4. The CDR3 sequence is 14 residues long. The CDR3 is CASSYGSGTYEQYF. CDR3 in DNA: TGTGCCAGCAGTTACGGTAGCGGGACCTACGAGCAGTACTTC.

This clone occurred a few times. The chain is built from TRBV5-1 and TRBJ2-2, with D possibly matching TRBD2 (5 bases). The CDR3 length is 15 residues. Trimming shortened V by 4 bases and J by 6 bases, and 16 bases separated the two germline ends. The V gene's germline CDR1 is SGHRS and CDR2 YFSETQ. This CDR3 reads CASSLVTGGPGELFF. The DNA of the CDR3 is TGCGCCAGCAGCCTTGTAACTGGAGGACCCGGGGAGCTGTTTTTT.